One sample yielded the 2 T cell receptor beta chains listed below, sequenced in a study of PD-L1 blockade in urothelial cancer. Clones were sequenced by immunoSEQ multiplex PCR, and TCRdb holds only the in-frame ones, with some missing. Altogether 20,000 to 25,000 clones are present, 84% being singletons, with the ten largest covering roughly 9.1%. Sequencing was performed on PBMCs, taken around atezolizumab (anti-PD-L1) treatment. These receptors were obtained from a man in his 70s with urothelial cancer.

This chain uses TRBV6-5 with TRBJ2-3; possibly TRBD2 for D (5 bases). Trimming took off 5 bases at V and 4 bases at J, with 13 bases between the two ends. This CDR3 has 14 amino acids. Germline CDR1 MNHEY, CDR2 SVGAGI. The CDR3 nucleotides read TGTGCCAGCAGTCGACTGGGAGTCGCAGATACGCAGTATTTT. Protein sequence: CASSRLGVADTQYF.

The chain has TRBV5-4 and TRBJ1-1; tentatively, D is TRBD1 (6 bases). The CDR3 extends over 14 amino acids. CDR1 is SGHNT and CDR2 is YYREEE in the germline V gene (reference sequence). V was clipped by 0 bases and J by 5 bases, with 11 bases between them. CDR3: CASSLGGGDTEAFF. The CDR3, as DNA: TGTGCCAGCAGCTTGGGCGGGGGCGATACTGAAGCTTTCTTT.